This T cell receptor beta chain was captured in a study of Graves' ophthalmopathy and Graves' hyperthyroidism. Study results and caveats: Blood shared most expanded thyroid clonotypes above 0.001 frequency.

The table lists this clonotype with many counts. The antigen remains undetermined. One end of the junction fails to match germline, which may point to a read error. Germline V lookup: CDR1 ENHRY, CDR2 SYGVKD. The CDR3 length is 14 residues. CDR3 regions of TCR beta were amplified from RNA transcripts. Investigators did first-round RT-PCR with HTBI primers, then second-round multiplex PCR. TCRdb reanalysed the multiplex PCR reads using MiXCR and keeps one entry per CDR3 protein. The repertoire holds almost 750,000 distinct CDR3 sequences, with roughly 40% as singletons. The receptor was isolated from an adult man with Graves' ophthalmopathy. The sample consisted of peripheral blood. The chain links TRBV10-3 to TRBJ1-2; D not resolved. CDR3 sequence (DNA): TGTGCCAGCAGTGAAAGCCAGCTAAACTATGGCTACACCTTC. This codes for CASSESQLNYGYTF.